One sample yielded the 11 T cell receptor beta chains listed below, sequenced in a study of blood T cell repertoires in COVID-19. TCRdb's table, derived via immunoSEQ multiplex PCR, lists solely in-frame clones and lacks some. The profile shows tens of thousands of clones, roughly four fifths of them singletons. What was sequenced was peripheral blood. The receptors were sampled from a woman between 55 and 75 years old with acute or convalescent COVID-19.

The rearrangement links TRBV6-4 to TRBJ2-7; a weak D match, TRBD2 (5 bases). V shed 0 bases and J shed 5 bases, with 14 bases lying between them. Looked up from germline, CDR1 is MRHNA and CDR2 is SNTAGT. The CDR3 loop spans 15 amino acids. The CDR3 sequence is CASSDSFEGIHEQYF. The DNA for the CDR3 is TGTGCCAGCAGTGACTCCTTTGAGGGAATCCACGAGCAGTACTTC.

The gene calls are TRBV3-1 (or the pseudogene TRBV3-2) and TRBJ2-5; tentative D call: TRBD1 (5 bases). The CDR3 sequence is 13 residues long. Trimming stripped 3 bases from V and 5 bases from J, with 10 bases between. Germline V lookup: CDR1 LGHDT, CDR2 YNNKEL (reference sequence). The CDR3, as DNA: TGTGCCAGCAGCCATAGGGGTGAGGAGACCCAGTACTTC. Encoded protein: CASSHRGEETQYF.

This rearrangement joins TRBV14 to TRBJ1-4; 7 bases are shared with TRBD1. Trimming at V came to 4 bases and at J to 8 bases, leaving 10 bases not matched to a gene. Germline V gene sequence: CDR1 SGHDN, CDR2 FVKESK. The CDR3 spans 15 residues. CDR3: CASSRDDRAGEKLFF. The CDR3 DNA follows: TGTGCCAGCAGCCGAGACGACAGGGCTGGGGAAAAACTGTTTTTT.

The gene calls are TRBV5-6 and TRBJ2-5; TRBD2 aligns across 13 bases. Germline V gene sequence: CDR1 SGHDT, CDR2 YYEEEE. This CDR3 comprises 16 residues. Losses at the gene ends were 4 bases for V and 3 bases for J; bases not matched to a gene: 6. CDR3 region: CASSLGTSGIKETQYF. CDR3 nucleotide sequence: TGTGCCAGCAGCCTCGGGACTAGCGGGATAAAAGAGACCCAGTACTTC.

The chain recombines TRBV2 with TRBJ1-1; TRBD1 aligns across 10 bases. V lost 7 bases to trimming and J lost 5 bases; unmatched junction nucleotides: 7. Germline values: CDR1 SNHLY, CDR2 FYNNEI. CDR3 length: 14 residues. DNA for the CDR3: TGTGCCAGCAACTGGGGGACAGGGGAGACTGAAGCTTTCTTT. Residues: CASNWGTGETEAFF.

The genes are TRBV30 and TRBJ2-1; 13 bases agree with TRBD2. The CDR3 contains 15 residues. Per the germline V gene, CDR1 is GTSNPN and CDR2 is SVGIG (reference sequence). V shed 0 bases, J shed 8 bases, and the junction held 4 bases outside the gene matches. Here the CDR3 DNA reads TGTGCCTGGAGTGTACTAGCGGGAGGGCGGGATGAGCAGTTCTTC. The encoded protein is CAWSVLAGGRDEQFF.

This chain joins TRBV5-1 and TRBJ1-5, with D perhaps matching TRBD1 (6 bases). The CDR3 covers 14 residues. Germline CDR1 and CDR2: SGHRS and YFSETQ. The ends were cut back, 5 bases at V and 7 bases at J, with 16 bases in the middle. This chain's CDR3 is CASSRGGAGQPQHF. DNA of the CDR3: TGCGCCAGCAGTCGCGGGGGGGCGGGGCAGCCCCAGCATTTT.

V usage is TRBV28 and J usage is TRBJ2-7; TRBD2 agrees at 7 bases. CDR1 and CDR2 from the germline V gene are MDHEN and SYDVKM. V shed 4 bases, J shed 4 bases, and the junction held 10 bases outside the gene matches. The length of the CDR3 is 15 residues. This CDR3 is CASSSSGASGYEQYF. For the CDR3, the DNA is TGTGCCAGCAGTTCTAGCGGTGCATCAGGGTACGAGCAGTACTTC.

CDR3 DNA: TGTGCCAGCAGCCATACCCAAAGGGGCAACTATGGCTACACCTTC. It yields the protein CASSHTQRGNYGYTF. The chain carries TRBV3-1 (or the pseudogene TRBV3-2) and TRBJ1-2; D perhaps matches TRBD1 (5 bases). This CDR3 has 15 residues. V was cut by 3 bases and J by 2 bases, with 13 bases left in between. Germline CDR1 LGHDT, CDR2 YNNKEL (reference sequence).

The chain employs TRBV7-9 and TRBJ2-7; a weak D match, TRBD1 (5 bases). The CDR3 extends over 15 amino acids. Trimming removed 0 bases from V and 5 bases from J, with 14 bases in between. Germline V gene data show CDR1 as SEHNR and CDR2 as FQNEAQ (reference sequence). In DNA, the CDR3 is TGTGCCAGCAGCTTAGCGCAGGGAATTGCGGACGAGCAGTACTTC. Translating gives CASSLAQGIADEQYF.

The genes are TRBV6-5 and TRBJ1-3; D unclear. Trimming removed 8 bases at V and 0 bases at J, with 11 bases between. The CDR3 is made up of 14 amino acids. Germline V gene lookup returns CDR1 MNHEY and CDR2 SVGAGI. The CDR3 DNA follows: TGTGCCAGCGAGGCAGACTTCTCTGGAAACACCATATATTTT. Its translation: CASEADFSGNTIYF.